The clone carrying this T cell receptor beta chain appeared many times. Its cognate antigen is unknown. Trimming pared 6 bases from V and 0 bases from J, leaving 12 bases between. This CDR3 is 15 amino acids long. The data originate from a study of response to subunit inactivated influenza vaccine. General observations from the study: The study's authors posited that every seasonal influenza vaccination enlists few new T cells.

One entry per CDR3 protein results from TCRdb running MiXCR on the RT-PCR reads. Among 490,000 or so distinct CDR3 sequences listed, about 7.6% were seen once. This material consisted of PBMCs from blood, taken around 25 months after vaccination. The sequence was collected from a man aged 50 to 75 who received an inactivated influenza vaccine. The chain combines TRBV12-3 or TRBV12-4 with TRBJ2-1, with D possibly being TRBD2 (6 bases). In nucleotides, the CDR3 is TGTGCCAGCAGGTCCGGGACTGGCTCCTACAATGAGCAGTTCTTC. It yields the protein CASRSGTGSYNEQFF.